Reported below is one T cell receptor beta chain. The specificity of this receptor is unknown. Within one base of it there is no much larger clone, and no base qualities were kept. All of the isolated RNA was reverse transcribed with the High Capacity cDNA Reverse Transcription Kit, so expressed TCRB transcripts were sequenced. Deep immunoSEQ sequencing was performed on naive, central memory and regulatory T cell samples, with an average of roughly 3.6 million total reads per sample. Sorted cells were lysed in RLT buffer, and RNA was extracted using DNase-treated RNeasy Micro or Mini kits according to cell number. Each cell subset was processed on its own to prevent cross-contamination, while patient and healthy donor samples were processed together. Using the immunoSEQ multiplex PCR, TCRB sequences were amplified from cDNA into 87-bp fragments spanning the CDR3 region. Sequencing of the amplicons was performed on the Illumina HiSeq platform. In the paper's pipeline: Synthetic template baselines were used to correct PCR bias computationally, reads within Hamming distance 2 were collapsed, and singletons that could not be merged were discarded. Reads were aligned against IMGT to assign V, D and J genes, CDR3 length and insertions or deletions at six rearrangement sites. Within each subset, clonotype counts were normalized to sorted cell number, and only after that were true diversity and Gini coefficients computed with the tcR R package. The overlap coefficient, calculated on TCRB nucleotide sequences, was used to measure repertoire sharing. Out-of-frame TCRB sequences from naive cells were analyzed as a proxy for the pre-selection repertoire. TCRdb obtained this table from immuneACCESS and retained in-frame rearrangements with V and J assigned. These tables miss some clones; where compared with another copy, unresolved V genes account for less than half of the shortfall, and the remainder is unexplained. That table gives V, J and clone size, and the DNA gave D and trimming. For this sample there are 300,000 to 450,000 clones; roughly 12% appear just once. The top ten clonotypes cover 0.008% to 0.011% of the sample.

Each donor gave one peripheral blood draw, approximately 120 mL on average, collected into heparinised tubes. Using a panel that included CD45RO, CCR7, CD25, CD127, CD95 and CD27, naive, central memory, regulatory and stem cell-like memory CD4+ T cells were sorted on a BD FACSAria II. Every sorted population had a purity above 95%. Right away, PBMCs were isolated by Lymphoprep density gradient centrifugation and were stained directly, with no culture step. Samples were stained and sorted in pairs, with one healthy donor and one patient per experiment, so that batch effects were minimized. This entry comes from a study of beta chain features in type 1 diabetes (dated by TCRdb to 2016 to 2019). Concerning the study at large: Mean age, gender distribution, total cell number and subset yield were not different between patients and healthy donors. A total of 85 million to 140 million sorted cells were examined across all samples, and a strong correlation was observed between cell number per subset and RNA yield. In the study, recently diagnosed type 1 diabetes patients and matched healthy donors were compared on the TCRB repertoires of their sorted circulating CD4+ T cell subsets. Naive and central memory subsets were obtained from all 30 or so donors, but regulatory and stem cell-like memory subsets were isolated from only 8 patients and 8 healthy donors. Overall results and qualifications from the work: Type 1 diabetes patients showed a moderate but significant shortening of TCRB CDR3 length in all four CD4+ subsets. Fewer insertions and more nucleotide deletions at VDJ recombination sites were observed in patients with type 1 diabetes, implying thymic rearrangement abnormalities. Shorter templates might have been favored by PCR, but patient and control samples were amplified and corrected together, so both groups would have been affected equally by any skew. Naive, central memory and regulatory TCRB repertoires appeared to be more similar among patients than among healthy donors. Because cDNA rather than genomic DNA was sequenced, highly expressing activated cells could have been over-represented, although no difference in activation and CD3 levels was found between groups. Because the HLA sub-analyses included only small numbers of individuals, any influence of HLA type on TCRB rearrangement was left unresolved.

Based on the germline V gene, the CDR1 and CDR2 sequences are ENHRY and SYGVKD. CDR3 length: 15 amino acids, cysteine to phenylalanine. Of all the DNA, just the CDR3 is kept, 45 bases in frame from base 1. V has 2 bases trimmed and J has 5 bases trimmed; junction bases matching no gene number 2. Rearrangement joined TRBV10-3 to TRBJ1-5, with 11 bases aligning to TRBD1. The clonotype originates from a woman younger than 30 with type 1 diabetes. The sequenced sample was naive CD4+ T cells from blood. Reading the label with the study, this specimen's cell subset or site is: true naive CD4+ T cells. DNA sequence: TGTGCCATCAGTGAGGGGACAGGGGGTTATCAGCCCCAGCATTTT. Protein translation: CAISEGTGGYQPQHF.